This passage covers 28 T cell receptor beta chains from one sample sequenced in a study of shared clonotypes between healthy human individuals. Produced via immunoSEQ multiplex PCR; TCRdb's table is partial and in-frame only. The sample holds fewer than 850,000 clones, 55% to 75% seen once. The sequenced material came from memory CD4+ T cells sorted from blood. Subset: CD45RA-negative fraction. Receptor source: a woman younger than 45 in good health.

This clone was observed a handful of times. This rearrangement joins TRBV6-5 to TRBJ1-2, with 7 nucleotides matching TRBD1. There are 13 residues in the CDR3. Losses at the gene ends were 5 bases for V and 8 bases for J; bases not matched to a gene: 8. Germline V gene lookup returns CDR1 MNHEY and CDR2 SVGAGI. DNA for the CDR3: TGTGCCAGCAGTCCACGACAGGGAAGCGGCTACACCTTC. Its protein is CASSPRQGSGYTF.

The J gene is TRBJ1-1, the V gene TRBV29-1; D not certain. The V and J ends lost 6 bases and 3 bases respectively, with 8 bases between them. The CDR3 extends over 11 amino acids. The germline CDR1 and CDR2 sequences are SQVTM and ANQGSEA. DNA of the CDR3: TGCAGCGTCAACGGGGACACTGAAGCTTTCTTT. Amino acid sequence: CSVNGDTEAFF.

The J gene is TRBJ2-3, the V gene TRBV29-1, with 8 bases lining up with TRBD1. Germline-derived CDR1 and CDR2 are SQVTM and ANQGSEA. V gave up 0 bases and J gave up 1 base; unmatched junction bases: 0. The CDR3 sequence is 14 residues long. CDR3 bases: TGCAGCGTTGAAGAGGGACAGGGCACAGATACGCAGTATTTT. Translated: CSVEEGQGTDTQYF.

This clone occurred a few times. At the DNA level, this CDR3 is encoded by other sequences in the same sample as well. This chain links TRBV18 with TRBJ1-1; tentatively, D is TRBD1 (6 bases). Trimming stripped 5 bases from V and 2 bases from J, with 9 bases between. The CDR3 length is 13 residues. In germline, CDR1 is KGHSH, CDR2 LQKENI. The CDR3, as DNA: TGTGCCAGCTCATCGGACAGAAACACTGAAGCTTTCTTT. Its translation is CASSSDRNTEAFF. Full variable domain (outside the CDR3, taken from reference TRBV18 and TRBJ1-1): NAGVMQNPRHLVRRRGQEARLRCSPMKGHSHVYWYRQLPEEGLKFMVYLQKENIIDESGMPKERFSAEFPKEGPSILRIQQVVRGDSAAYFCASSSDRNTEAFFGQGTRLTVV.

The chain joins TRBV2 to TRBJ2-7, with 9 bases matching TRBD2. After removal of 4 bases from V and 3 bases from J, the junction contained 7 bases not matched to a gene. The germline V gene has CDR1 SNHLY and CDR2 FYNNEI. The CDR3 consists of 15 residues. The DNA of the CDR3 is TGTGCCAGCAGTGGGGCGGGAGGGCTTAACTACGAGCAGTACTTC. Its translation is CASSGAGGLNYEQYF.

The V call is TRBV29-1, the J call TRBJ2-7; D unclear. Trimming pared 7 bases from V and 5 bases from J, leaving 15 bases between. The CDR3 totals 12 residues. Germline CDR1 SQVTM, CDR2 ANQGSEA. CDR3 DNA: TGCAGCGGAACGGAACCTAACGACGAGCAGTACTTC. Translated, it gives CSGTEPNDEQYF.

The chain uses TRBV4-2 and TRBJ2-2, with 8 bases that match TRBD1. The CDR3 sequence is 15 residues long. The germline gives CDR1 LGHNA, CDR2 YNFKEQ. Unmatched junction bases numbered 6, after V lost 3 bases and J lost 6 bases. CDR3 sequence reads: CASSQELQGAGELFF. For the CDR3, the DNA is TGTGCCAGCAGCCAGGAACTACAGGGGGCCGGGGAGCTGTTTTTT.

The rearrangement uses TRBV28 and TRBJ1-2, with a possible D match to TRBD1 (6 bases). V was shortened by 5 bases and J by 6 bases, with 19 bases between the two germline ends. The CDR3 sequence is 15 residues long. Germline-derived CDR1 and CDR2 are MDHEN and SYDVKM. CDR3 nucleotide sequence: TGTGCCAGCAGTCCCCCGGGCAGGGGCAGGGATGGCTACACCTTC. Translating it yields CASSPPGRGRDGYTF.

For this clone: The identical CDR3 is also encoded by other nucleotide sequences in the sample. The gene calls are TRBV2 and TRBJ1-5; tentative D call: TRBD1 (5 bases). The CDR3 extends over 13 amino acids. Trimming shortened V by 7 bases and J by 3 bases, and 10 bases separated the two germline ends. Germline V gives CDR1 SNHLY, CDR2 FYNNEI. CDR3 residues: CASKGPLNQPQHF. The DNA for the CDR3 is TGTGCCAGCAAGGGACCGCTCAATCAGCCCCAGCATTTT.

This clone was detected only once. J is TRBJ1-4 and V is TRBV19; TRBD1 is a possible D gene (5 bases). The length of the CDR3 is 16 residues. V was trimmed by 3 bases and J by 0 bases, leaving 11 bases between them. From germline, CDR1 is LNHDA and CDR2 SQIVND (reference sequence). Here the CDR3 DNA reads TGTGCCAGTAGTATGAGCCAGGGTGCAACTAATGAAAAACTGTTTTTT. Protein sequence: CASSMSQGATNEKLFF.

The V gene is TRBV9, the J gene TRBJ2-5, with 10 bases fitting TRBD1. The germline CDR1 and CDR2 sequences are SGDLS and YYNGEE. With V trimmed by 3 bases and J by 5 bases, 7 bases remained unmatched. The CDR3 loop spans 15 amino acids. CDR3 coding DNA: TGTGCCAGCAGCGCTAGGACAGGGGGTTTGGAGACCCAGTACTTC. Translation gives CASSARTGGLETQYF.

This rearrangement joins TRBV19 to TRBJ2-2; a possible D gene is TRBD2 (5 bases). Germline CDR1 reads LNHDA; CDR2 reads SQIVND (reference sequence). The CDR3 is made up of 15 amino acids. V was pared by 0 bases and J by 7 bases, with 12 bases between. The CDR3 coding sequence is TGTGCCAGTAGTATAGATCGGTGGAGCGGCGGGGAGCTGTTTTTT. Translating gives CASSIDRWSGGELFF. Full variable domain (remainder filled in from reference TRBV19 and TRBJ2-2): DGGITQSPKYLFRKEGQNVTLSCEQNLNHDAMYWYRQDPGQGLRLIYYSQIVNDFQKGDIAEGYSVSREKKESFPLTVTSAQKNPTAFYLCASSIDRWSGGELFFGEGSRLTVL.

V usage is TRBV27 and J usage is TRBJ2-7, with D uncertain. Deletions cut 3 bases from V and 2 bases from J, with 8 bases between. This CDR3 comprises 13 residues. Germline CDR1 is MNHEY and CDR2 is SMNVEV (reference sequence). The CDR3 DNA sequence: TGTGCCAGCAGTTTGCACGGCCCCTACGAGCAGTACTTC. This codes for CASSLHGPYEQYF.

A remark on this clone: Different DNA sequences within this sample yield the same CDR3. The chain joins TRBV7-9 to TRBJ1-1, with a possible D match to TRBD1 (5 bases). V lost 2 bases and J lost 3, with 7 bases in between. The CDR3 contains 13 residues. CDR1 and CDR2 (germline): SEHNR, FQNEAQ (reference sequence). Written as DNA, the CDR3 is TGTGCCAGCAGCTTACGAGGGGACACTGAAGCTTTCTTT. This codes for CASSLRGDTEAFF.

The chain has TRBV5-4 and TRBJ2-1; 8 bases map to TRBD2. The CDR3 contains 14 residues. V lost 3 bases and J lost 6; bases outside the gene matches: 5. The germline V gene encodes CDR1 SGHNT and CDR2 YYREEE (reference sequence). The CDR3 nucleotides read TGTGCCAGCAGCTCGGGACTAGGGGGCAATGAGCAGTTCTTC. Protein product: CASSSGLGGNEQFF.

This chain joins TRBV5-1 and TRBJ2-1, with a weak D call TRBD1 (6 bases). Germline CDR1 and CDR2: SGHRS and YFSETQ. With 4 bases removed from V and 0 bases from J, the gap between germline ends came to 14 bases. The CDR3 runs 16 residues. The CDR3 DNA sequence: TGCGCCAGCAGCCGAGACGGACAGACCTCCTACAATGAGCAGTTCTTC. Translating it yields CASSRDGQTSYNEQFF.

This sequence joins TRBV28 and TRBJ1-1; no reliable D call. V gave up 7 bases and J gave up 5 bases, with 17 bases separating them. This CDR3 spans 14 amino acids. CDR1 and CDR2 from the germline V gene are MDHEN and SYDVKM. DNA for the CDR3: TGTGCCAGCAATCCGGCTCGGGGAGCGACTGAAGCTTTCTTT. As protein: CASNPARGATEAFF.

This sequence joins TRBV7-2 and TRBJ1-2; the D is unclear. The CDR3 consists of 16 residues. The germline gives CDR1 SGHTA, CDR2 FQGNSA. Trimming removed 5 bases at V and 1 base at J, with 17 bases between. The CDR3 protein is CASSPAYGQVNYGYTF. In nucleotides, the CDR3 is TGTGCCAGCAGCCCAGCATACGGCCAGGTTAACTATGGCTACACCTTC.

The chain joins TRBV6-1 to TRBJ2-3; maybe TRBD2 (5 bases). V shed 1 base and J shed 4 bases, with 15 bases lying between them. The CDR3 contains 16 residues. The germline V gene encodes CDR1 MNHNS and CDR2 SASEGT. For the CDR3, the DNA is TGTGCCAGCAGTGAAGTCGATTTGGGGAGAGCAGATACGCAGTATTTT. It translates to CASSEVDLGRADTQYF.

This clone has a handful of counts. The chain uses TRBV29-1 and TRBJ2-3, with a weak D call TRBD1 (6 bases). Germline V gives CDR1 SQVTM, CDR2 ANQGSEA. Trimming shortened V by 6 bases and J by 2 bases, and 12 bases separated the two germline ends. The CDR3 extends over 13 amino acids. This chain's CDR3 is CSVVRDNTDTQYF. The CDR3 nucleotides are TGCAGCGTAGTCCGGGACAACACAGATACGCAGTATTTT.

Here the CDR3 reads CASRPTTLSSYEQYF. CDR3 nucleotides: TGTGCCAGCAGACCCACAACGTTGAGCTCCTACGAGCAGTACTTC. This chain links TRBV7-2 with TRBJ2-7; D is unresolved. Germline V gene data show CDR1 as SGHTA and CDR2 as FQGNSA. With 6 bases removed from V and 0 bases from J, the gap between germline ends came to 15 bases. The length of the CDR3 is 15 residues.

The chain carries TRBV5-1 and TRBJ2-7; weak D call: TRBD2 (6 bases). The V end lost 4 bases, the J end lost 4 bases, and 12 bases lay between the germline ends. This CDR3 comprises 13 residues. Germline CDR1 SGHRS, CDR2 YFSETQ. The DNA for the CDR3 is TGCGCCAGCAGCCCCGGGGACTTTTACGAGCAGTACTTC. Its protein product is CASSPGDFYEQYF.

The J gene is TRBJ2-5, the V gene TRBV11-3, with TRBD1 as a possible D gene (7 bases). Germline CDR1 SGHNT, CDR2 YENEEA. The CDR3 loop spans 14 amino acids. The V end lost 5 bases, the J end lost 2 bases, and 12 bases lay between the germline ends. Here the CDR3 DNA reads TGTGCCAGCAGCCCAGGGGGGCTACAAGAGACCCAGTACTTC. Amino acids: CASSPGGLQETQYF.

V is TRBV11-2 and J is TRBJ2-6; the D is unclear. This CDR3 spans 17 amino acids. The V gene's germline CDR1 is SGHAT and CDR2 FQNNGV. Trimming took 3 bases from V and 0 from J, leaving 12 bases between them. CDR3 amino acids: CASSFRAAASGANVLTF. The DNA for the CDR3 is TGTGCCAGCAGCTTCCGGGCCGCCGCCTCTGGGGCCAACGTCCTGACTTTC.

CDR3 nucleotides: TGTGCCAGCAGTTTACTAACCGGGGAGCTGTTTTTT. As protein: CASSLLTGELFF. The J gene is TRBJ2-2, the V gene TRBV27; D uncertain. Germline V gene lookup returns CDR1 MNHEY and CDR2 SMNVEV (reference sequence). The germline V and J ends were trimmed by 2 bases and 5 bases, with 3 bases remaining between them. The CDR3 runs 12 residues.

The rearrangement uses TRBV19 and TRBJ1-1; 7 nucleotides align to TRBD1. The germline V gene encodes CDR1 LNHDA and CDR2 SQIVND (reference sequence). V trimming: 10 bases; J trimming: 3 bases; junction bases outside the gene matches: 11. This CDR3 contains 14 residues. CDR3 coding DNA: TGTGCCACCGGGAGAGGGGGCGAGTACACTGAAGCTTTCTTT. This encodes CATGRGGEYTEAFF.

This clone has a single count. J is TRBJ2-7 and V is TRBV11-2; D call uncertain. V was clipped by 2 bases and J by 0 bases, with 11 bases between them. The CDR3 totals 15 residues. Germline CDR1 SGHAT, CDR2 FQNNGV. CDR3: CASSLRHSSSYEQYF. DNA for the CDR3: TGTGCCAGCAGCTTAAGACATTCCAGCTCCTACGAGCAGTACTTC.

The chain is built from TRBV11-2 and TRBJ2-5; 8 positions match TRBD1. The CDR3 loop spans 14 amino acids. Trimming cost V 1 base and J 6 bases; bases outside gene matches: 4. Germline lookup yields CDR1 SGHAT and CDR2 FQNNGV. The CDR3 sequence: CASSLAQGGQTQYF. The CDR3 region has the DNA TGTGCCAGCAGCTTAGCACAGGGGGGACAGACCCAGTACTTC.